Included here is one T cell receptor (beta chain) sequence, with context. Its antigen is not identified. These data originate in a study of T cell responses to AZD1222 COVID-19 vaccine. Looked up from germline, CDR1 is MDHEN and CDR2 is SYDVKM. The CDR3 runs 15 residues. After removal of 6 bases from V and 4 bases from J, the junction contained 9 bases not matched to a gene. Study findings and constraints: Dominant CD4 TCR responses targeted spike regions 160-218 and 743-854. Close to half of all spike-specific TCRs reportedly target regions of the variants that are unmutated. The donor cohort was predominantly white British with a female majority, and clonal diversity may have been underestimated. Just five to seven AZD1222 recipients tested seropositive at baseline.

The repertoire was sequenced with immunoSEQ multiplex PCR; TCRdb's copy has only in-frame clones and lacks some. The sample holds about 160,000 clones, over 75% seen once. The TCR was taken from an adult who received the AZD1222 COVID-19 vaccine. This chain connects TRBV28 to TRBJ1-1; TRBD1 matches at 9 bases. The sequencing here drew on peripheral blood, taken 28 days after the second AZD1222 dose. The CDR3 sequence is CASRHLTGGSTEAFF. As DNA, the CDR3 is TGTGCCAGCAGGCACCTGACAGGGGGAAGCACTGAAGCTTTCTTT.